Each of the 9 T cell receptor beta chains below was sequenced from the same sample in a study of immune cell composition in non-small cell lung cancer. Sequenced by immunoSEQ multiplex PCR; TCRdb stores in-frame clones only, minus some. The sample records around 2,800 clones, about 78% being singletons. Sequencing used lung tumor tissue. The receptors originated from a human donor with non-small cell lung cancer.

The CDR3 loop reads CASSRDSNTDTQYF. In DNA, the CDR3 is TGTGCCAGCAGCCGGGACAGCAACACAGATACGCAGTATTTT. The chain is built from TRBV2 and TRBJ2-3; TRBD1 matches at 7 bases. CDR3 length: 14 amino acids. V lost 6 bases and J lost 2; bases outside the gene matches: 5. Germline CDR1 SNHLY, CDR2 FYNNEI.

The chain joins TRBV30 to TRBJ1-2; TRBD1 agrees at 7 bases. V shed 4 bases and J 2 bases; nucleotides not matched to a gene: 10. This CDR3 comprises 15 residues. CDR1 GTSNPN and CDR2 SVGIG come from the germline V gene (reference sequence). The CDR3 sequence: CAWIGPEGANYGYTF. In nucleotides, the CDR3 is TGTGCCTGGATCGGTCCTGAGGGGGCAAACTATGGCTACACCTTC.

The V call is TRBV5-4, the J call TRBJ1-1; perhaps TRBD1 as D (6 bases). The V end lost 0 bases, the J end lost 1 base, and 13 bases lay between the germline ends. This CDR3 is 16 amino acids long. Germline lookup yields CDR1 SGHNT and CDR2 YYREEE (reference sequence). CDR3 DNA sequence: TGTGCCAGCAGCTTGGCGGGGGGGCGGACGAACACTGAAGCTTTCTTT. It yields the protein CASSLAGGRTNTEAFF.

The V call is TRBV5-6, the J call TRBJ1-2, with D perhaps matching TRBD1 (5 bases). The CDR3 consists of 16 residues. V was cut by 4 bases and J by 0 bases, with 16 bases left in between. Looked up from germline, CDR1 is SGHDT and CDR2 is YYEEEE. CDR3 in DNA: TGTGCCAGCAGCCCACGGACACTTCTTCCTAACTATGGCTACACCTTC. Translated: CASSPRTLLPNYGYTF. Full variable domain (rest looked up from reference TRBV5-6 and TRBJ1-2): DAGVTQSPTHLIKTRGQQVTLRCSPKSGHDTVSWYQQALGQGPQFIFQYYEEEERQRGNFPDRFSGHQFPNYSSELNVNALLLGDSALYLCASSPRTLLPNYGYTFGSGTRLTVV.

The chain has TRBV7-2 and TRBJ1-6, with no clear D. This CDR3 has 15 amino acids. The V gene lost 3 bases and the J gene lost 10 bases, with 16 bases spanning the gap. Germline V CDR1 and CDR2: SGHTA, FQGNSA. CDR3 nucleotide sequence: TGTGCCAGCAGCTTGATTGGGAATGCGGGATCACCCCTCCACTTT. Translation: CASSLIGNAGSPLHF. Supplemented by reference TRBV7-2 and TRBJ1-6, the full variable domain reads GAGVSQSPSNKVTEKGKDVELRCDPISGHTALYWYRQSLGQGLEFLIYFQGNSAPDKSGLPSDRFSAERTGGSVSTLTIQRTQQEDSAVYLCASSLIGNAGSPLHFGNGTRLTVT.

This clone was seen a few times. The CDR3 nucleotides read TGTGCCAGCAGCCAGACGGCTCAGGGAGAGACCCAGTACTTC. This translates into CASSQTAQGETQYF. This rearrangement joins TRBV11-2 to TRBJ2-5; possibly TRBD1 for D (5 bases). Looked up from germline, CDR1 is SGHAT and CDR2 is FQNNGV. V was pared by 5 bases and J by 4 bases, with 14 bases between. The CDR3 extends over 14 amino acids.

In its sample, this clone was seen a few times. This rearrangement joins TRBV14 to TRBJ2-7; a possible D gene is TRBD1 (5 bases). CDR3 length: 13 residues. The germline V gene has CDR1 SGHDN and CDR2 FVKESK. The V gene lost 3 bases and the J gene lost 3 bases, with 9 bases spanning the gap. CDR3 bases: TGTGCCAGCAGCCAGTGGCAGGGCTACGAGCAGTACTTC. It translates to CASSQWQGYEQYF.

The V and J genes are TRBV18 and TRBJ1-2, with 8 bases identical to TRBD1. The CDR3 loop spans 16 amino acids. V dropped 3 bases and J dropped 1; count of bases not matched to a gene: 7. The germline V gene encodes CDR1 KGHSH and CDR2 LQKENI. CDR3 nucleotide sequence: TGTGCCAGCTCACCGTTCGGACAGGGTGATAACTATGGCTACACCTTC. Amino acid sequence: CASSPFGQGDNYGYTF. The whole variable domain, filled in from reference TRBV18 and TRBJ1-2, reads NAGVMQNPRHLVRRRGQEARLRCSPMKGHSHVYWYRQLPEEGLKFMVYLQKENIIDESGMPKERFSAEFPKEGPSILRIQQVVRGDSAAYFCASSPFGQGDNYGYTFGSGTRLTVV.

This sequence joins TRBV4-2 and TRBJ2-1, with 9 bases identical to TRBD1. J gave up 4 bases and V 4 bases, and 5 bases lay outside the gene matches. The CDR3 loop spans 15 amino acids. Germline lookup yields CDR1 LGHNA and CDR2 YNFKEQ. The CDR3, as DNA: TGTGCCAGCAGCCCTCCGGGACAGGGTTACAATGAGCAGTTCTTC. Translation: CASSPPGQGYNEQFF.